This TCR beta chain came from a study of post-analysis software for immune sequencing data. Study results and caveats: Controls showed lower frequencies than patients for several TRBV segments, and TRBV5-6, TRBV5-1 and TRBV20-1 were among these.

The CDR3 has 11 residues. Between the trimmed V and J ends, which lost 5 bases and 7 bases, there was a span of 6 bases. CDR1 and CDR2 from the germline V gene are LNHNV and YYDKDF (reference sequence). Sequencing libraries made from TCR beta cDNA carried unique molecular identifiers. TCRdb re-called the PCR reads with MiXCR, one entry per CDR3 protein. The sample has 170,000 or so distinct CDR3 sequences, approximately 30% seen once. On this clonotype itself: Its antigen is still unknown. This could be a read error, since a much larger clone is one nucleotide away.

The chain carries TRBV15 and TRBJ2-1; D gene unclear. The sample consisted of blood. The sequence was obtained from a girl between 5 and 17 years old with multiple sclerosis. CDR3 nucleotide sequence: TGTGCCACCAGCGAGAGGAATGAGCAGTTCTTC. The encoded protein is CATSERNEQFF.